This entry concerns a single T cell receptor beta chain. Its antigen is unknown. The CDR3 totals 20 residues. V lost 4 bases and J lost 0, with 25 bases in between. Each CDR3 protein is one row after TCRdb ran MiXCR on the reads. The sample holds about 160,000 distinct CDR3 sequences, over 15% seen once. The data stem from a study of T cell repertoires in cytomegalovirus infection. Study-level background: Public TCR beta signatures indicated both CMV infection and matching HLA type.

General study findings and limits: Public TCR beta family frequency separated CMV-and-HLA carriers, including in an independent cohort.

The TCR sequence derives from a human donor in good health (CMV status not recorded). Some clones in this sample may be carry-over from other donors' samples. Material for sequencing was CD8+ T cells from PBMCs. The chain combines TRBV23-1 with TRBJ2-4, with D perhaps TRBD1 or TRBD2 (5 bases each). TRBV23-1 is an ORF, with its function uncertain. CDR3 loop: CASSPGLEGRIFQAKNIQYF. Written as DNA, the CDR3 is TGCGCCAGCAGTCCGGGTCTTGAGGGGCGAATCTTTCAAGCCAAAAACATTCAGTACTTC.